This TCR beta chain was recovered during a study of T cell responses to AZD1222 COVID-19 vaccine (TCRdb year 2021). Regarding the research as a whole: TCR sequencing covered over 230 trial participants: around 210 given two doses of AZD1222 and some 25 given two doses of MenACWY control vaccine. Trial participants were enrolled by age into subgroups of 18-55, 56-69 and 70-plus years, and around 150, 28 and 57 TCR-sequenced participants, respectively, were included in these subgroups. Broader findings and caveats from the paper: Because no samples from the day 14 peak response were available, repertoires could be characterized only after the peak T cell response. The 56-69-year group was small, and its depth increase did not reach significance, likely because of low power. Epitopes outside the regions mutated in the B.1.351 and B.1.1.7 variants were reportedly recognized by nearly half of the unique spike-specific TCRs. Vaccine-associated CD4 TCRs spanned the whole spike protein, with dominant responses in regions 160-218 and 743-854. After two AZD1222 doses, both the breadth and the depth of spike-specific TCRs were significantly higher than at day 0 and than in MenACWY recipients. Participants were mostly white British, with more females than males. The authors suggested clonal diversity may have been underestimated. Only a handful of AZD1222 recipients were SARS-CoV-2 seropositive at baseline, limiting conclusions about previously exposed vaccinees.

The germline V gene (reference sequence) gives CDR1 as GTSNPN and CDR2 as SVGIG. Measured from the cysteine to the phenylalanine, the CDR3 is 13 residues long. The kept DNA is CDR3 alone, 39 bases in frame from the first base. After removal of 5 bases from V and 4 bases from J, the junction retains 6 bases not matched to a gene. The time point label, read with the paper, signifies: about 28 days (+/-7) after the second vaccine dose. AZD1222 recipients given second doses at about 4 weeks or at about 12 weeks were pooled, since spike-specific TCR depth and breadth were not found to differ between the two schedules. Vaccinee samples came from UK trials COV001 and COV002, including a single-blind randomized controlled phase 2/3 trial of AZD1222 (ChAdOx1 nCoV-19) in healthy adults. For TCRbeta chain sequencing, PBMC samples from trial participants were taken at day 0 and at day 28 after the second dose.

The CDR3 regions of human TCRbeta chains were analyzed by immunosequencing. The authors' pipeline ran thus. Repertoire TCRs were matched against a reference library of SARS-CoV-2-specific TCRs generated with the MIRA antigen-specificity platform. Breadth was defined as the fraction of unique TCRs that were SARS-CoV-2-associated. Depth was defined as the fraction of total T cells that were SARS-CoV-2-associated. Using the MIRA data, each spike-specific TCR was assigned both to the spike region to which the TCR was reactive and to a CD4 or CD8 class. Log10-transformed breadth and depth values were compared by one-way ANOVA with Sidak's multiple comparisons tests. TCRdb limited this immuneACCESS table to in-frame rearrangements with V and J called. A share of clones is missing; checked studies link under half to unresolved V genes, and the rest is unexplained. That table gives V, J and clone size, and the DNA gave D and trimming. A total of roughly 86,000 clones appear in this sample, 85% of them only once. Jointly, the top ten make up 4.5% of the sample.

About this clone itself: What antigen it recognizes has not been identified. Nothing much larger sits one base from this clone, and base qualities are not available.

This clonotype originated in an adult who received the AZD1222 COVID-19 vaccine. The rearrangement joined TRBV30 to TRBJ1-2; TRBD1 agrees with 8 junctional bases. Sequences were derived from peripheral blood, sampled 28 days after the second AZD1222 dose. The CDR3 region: CAWARDRRYGYTF. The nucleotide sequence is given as TGTGCCTGGGCTAGGGACAGGCGCTATGGCTACACCTTC.